This is a list of T cell receptor beta chains from one sample in a study of CD8 T cells in ankylosing spondylitis. TCRdb reanalysed the 5' RACE reads using MiXCR and keeps one entry per CDR3 protein. The sample has approximately 260,000 distinct CDR3 sequences; about 20% are singletons. Specimen: blood, either unsorted or a sorted T cell fraction (not recorded which). All receptors derive from a male donor with ankylosing spondylitis or in good health (not recorded which). Both conserved end residues are part of each CDR3. The D gene is left open where the match is weak. Size is omitted from some rows. Given values are once, few, many or a class for expanded clones.

clone size: NA; V gene: TRBV12-3/TRBV12-4; D gene: NA; J gene: TRBJ2-1; CDR3 DNA: TGTGCCAGCAGTAATCCAGGGTTAGAGCAGTTCTTC; CDR3 protein: CASSNPGLEQFF
clone size: NA; V gene: TRBV12-3/TRBV12-4; D gene: NA; J gene: TRBJ2-2; CDR3 DNA: TGTGCCACCATTGCGGGGAACGGGGAGCTGTTTTTT; CDR3 protein: CATIAGNGELFF
clone size: NA; V gene: TRBV5-1; D gene: TRBD2; J gene: TRBJ2-1; CDR3 DNA: TGCGCCAGCAGCTTGGGCCTAGCGGAGACCCTCTCCTACAATGAGCAGTTCTTC; CDR3 protein: CASSLGLAETLSYNEQFF
clone size: few; V gene: TRBV7-7; D gene: NA; J gene: TRBJ2-2; CDR3 DNA: TGTGCTAGCAGCCCACGGACAGATCCGAACACCGGGGAGCTGTTTTTT; CDR3 protein: CASSPRTDPNTGELFF
clone size: once; V gene: TRBV4-1; D gene: NA; J gene: TRBJ2-7; CDR3 DNA: TGCGCCAGCAGCCAGGAATCCCGACAGACATCGGAGCAGTACTTC; CDR3 protein: CASSQESRQTSEQYF
clone size: NA; V gene: TRBV7-9; D gene: TRBD2; J gene: TRBJ2-3; CDR3 DNA: TGTGCCAGCAGCTTAGATCTGACTAGCGCCACAGATACGCAGTATTTT; CDR3 protein: CASSLDLTSATDTQYF
clone size: NA; V gene: TRBV19; D gene: NA; J gene: TRBJ2-1; CDR3 DNA: TGTGCCAGTTATAGCGGAAACAATGAGCAGTTCTTC; CDR3 protein: CASYSGNNEQFF
clone size: NA; V gene: TRBV9; D gene: NA; J gene: TRBJ1-2; CDR3 DNA: TGTGCCAGCAGCGTATCGCCAGGGCAAGACCATGGCTACACCTTC; CDR3 protein: CASSVSPGQDHGYTF
clone size: few; V gene: TRBV7-9; D gene: NA; J gene: TRBJ2-2; CDR3 DNA: TGTGCCAGCAGCTCACAGGGGAACACCGGGGAGCTGTTTTTT; CDR3 protein: CASSSQGNTGELFF
clone size: NA; V gene: TRBV27; D gene: NA; J gene: TRBJ2-5; CDR3 DNA: TGTGCCAGCAGTTTGGGGGACCCCAGCGAGACCCAGTACTTC; CDR3 protein: CASSLGDPSETQYF
clone size: NA; V gene: TRBV5-1; D gene: NA; J gene: TRBJ2-7; CDR3 DNA: TGCGCCAGCAGCTTGTTGGATGCCGGCTACGAGCAGTACTTC; CDR3 protein: CASSLLDAGYEQYF
clone size: NA; V gene: TRBV12-3/TRBV12-4; D gene: NA; J gene: TRBJ1-5; CDR3 DNA: TGTGCCAGCAGTTTTAGGCAGGCAAACCAGCCCCAGCATTTT; CDR3 protein: CASSFRQANQPQHF
clone size: many; V gene: TRBV29-1; D gene: NA; J gene: TRBJ2-2; CDR3 DNA: TGCAGCGTTCTTTTGGGGATATCAGGGAACACCGGGGAGCTGTTTTTT; CDR3 protein: CSVLLGISGNTGELFF
clone size: many; V gene: TRBV7-9; D gene: NA; J gene: TRBJ2-1; CDR3 DNA: TGTGCCAGCAGCTTAGGTGTTGGGGAGTCCCAGGATGAGCAGTTCTTC; CDR3 protein: CASSLGVGESQDEQFF
clone size: NA; V gene: TRBV9; D gene: NA; J gene: TRBJ2-3; CDR3 DNA: TGTGCCAGCAGCCTTCCGACAGAAATGGTCCTCACAGATACGCAGTATTTT; CDR3 protein: CASSLPTEMVLTDTQYF
clone size: NA; V gene: TRBV27; D gene: TRBD2; J gene: TRBJ2-3; CDR3 DNA: TGTGCCAGCAGTTTGTCGACTAGCGGGACTACAGATACGCAGTATTTT; CDR3 protein: CASSLSTSGTTDTQYF
clone size: NA; V gene: TRBV9; D gene: TRBD1; J gene: TRBJ2-1; CDR3 DNA: TGTGCCAGCAGCGTAGATTTGGGGACAGGGGGTGAGCAGTTCTTC; CDR3 protein: CASSVDLGTGGEQFF
clone size: few; V gene: TRBV5-6; D gene: NA; J gene: TRBJ1-5; CDR3 DNA: TGTGCCAGCAACATAGGTGGGTACGGCAATCAGCCCCAGCATTTT; CDR3 protein: CASNIGGYGNQPQHF
clone size: NA; V gene: TRBV3-1; D gene: NA; J gene: TRBJ2-3; CDR3 DNA: TGTGCCAGCAGCCAAGTAATGGACCGCTTGGATACGCAGTATTTT; CDR3 protein: CASSQVMDRLDTQYF
clone size: NA; V gene: TRBV7-9; D gene: NA; J gene: TRBJ2-2; CDR3 DNA: TGTGCCAGCAGCTCCGGGCCCAGCGGGGAGCTGTTTTTT; CDR3 protein: CASSSGPSGELFF
clone size: many; V gene: TRBV6-1; D gene: NA; J gene: TRBJ2-5; CDR3 DNA: TGTGCCAGCAGTGAAAGGGTAGAACCAGGGGCCCAGTACTTC; CDR3 protein: CASSERVEPGAQYF
clone size: NA; V gene: TRBV9; D gene: TRBD1; J gene: TRBJ2-7; CDR3 DNA: TGTGCCAGCAGCGGAGACAGGGGGAACGAGCAGTACTTC; CDR3 protein: CASSGDRGNEQYF
clone size: NA; V gene: TRBV20-1; D gene: NA; J gene: TRBJ2-7; CDR3 DNA: TGCAGTGCTAGAGATTTTGCAGGGTTTTCCTACGAGCAGTACTTC; CDR3 protein: CSARDFAGFSYEQYF
clone size: few; V gene: TRBV9; D gene: TRBD2; J gene: TRBJ2-1; CDR3 DNA: TGTGCCAGCAGCTTAAGGGGAGGGCCATACCCCTCCTACAATGAGCAGTTCTTC; CDR3 protein: CASSLRGGPYPSYNEQFF
clone size: NA; V gene: TRBV20-1; D gene: TRBD2; J gene: TRBJ2-3; CDR3 DNA: TGCAGTGCTTGCCTAGCGGGAGGGGTCCTCGATACGCAGTATTTT; CDR3 protein: CSACLAGGVLDTQYF
clone size: NA; V gene: TRBV12-3/TRBV12-4; D gene: NA; J gene: TRBJ2-1; CDR3 DNA: TGTGCCAGCACCCTTGGGCTTAGTTACAATGAGCAGTTCTTC; CDR3 protein: CASTLGLSYNEQFF
clone size: many; V gene: TRBV29-1; D gene: NA; J gene: TRBJ2-5; CDR3 DNA: TGCAGCGTTGAAGGGATCCAGGAACAACAAGAGACCCAGTACTTC; CDR3 protein: CSVEGIQEQQETQYF
clone size: NA; V gene: TRBV20-1; D gene: TRBD1; J gene: TRBJ2-3; CDR3 DNA: TGCAGTGCTAAGCTCCCCGGGACAGGGTTCCTCTACACAGATACGCAGTATTTT; CDR3 protein: CSAKLPGTGFLYTDTQYF
clone size: few; V gene: TRBV4-1; D gene: TRBD1; J gene: TRBJ2-3; CDR3 DNA: TGCGCCAGCAGCCAAGAGCCCGGGACAGGGATGGATTTT; CDR3 protein: CASSQEPGTGMDF
clone size: NA; V gene: TRBV5-6; D gene: TRBD1; J gene: TRBJ2-2; CDR3 DNA: TGTGCCAGGGGCCCCGGGACAGCGAACACCGGGGAGCTGTTTTTT; CDR3 protein: CARGPGTANTGELFF
clone size: few; V gene: TRBV27; D gene: NA; J gene: TRBJ2-7; CDR3 DNA: TGTGCCAGCAGTTACAGGGCCCGAGCCTACGAGCAGTACTTC; CDR3 protein: CASSYRARAYEQYF
clone size: few; V gene: TRBV3-1; D gene: TRBD1; J gene: TRBJ1-2; CDR3 DNA: TGTGCCAGCAGCCCGGGACAGGGTTTCGGCTACACCTTC; CDR3 protein: CASSPGQGFGYTF
clone size: many; V gene: TRBV12-3/TRBV12-4; D gene: NA; J gene: TRBJ2-4; CDR3 DNA: TGTGCCAGCAGTGGACTAGCCAAAAACATTCAGTACTTC; CDR3 protein: CASSGLAKNIQYF
clone size: few; V gene: TRBV6-1; D gene: NA; J gene: TRBJ2-7; CDR3 DNA: TGTGCCAGCAGTCCCCGGGACACGACCTACGAGCAGTACTTC; CDR3 protein: CASSPRDTTYEQYF
clone size: few; V gene: TRBV28; D gene: TRBD2; J gene: TRBJ2-5; CDR3 DNA: TGTGCCAGCAGTTTGACTAGCGGGAGTGGAGTAGAGACCCAGTACTTC; CDR3 protein: CASSLTSGSGVETQYF
clone size: many; V gene: TRBV20-1; D gene: TRBD1; J gene: TRBJ2-7; CDR3 DNA: TGCAGTGCTAGAGATGGGGGACAGAAAATGGGGGAGCAGTACTTC; CDR3 protein: CSARDGGQKMGEQYF
clone size: many; V gene: TRBV4-1; D gene: NA; J gene: TRBJ2-1; CDR3 DNA: TGCGCCAGCAGCCCCTTCCCGGGAGATACCAGCAATGAGCAGTTCTTC; CDR3 protein: CASSPFPGDTSNEQFF
clone size: NA; V gene: TRBV19; D gene: NA; J gene: TRBJ2-7; CDR3 DNA: TGTGCCAGTAGTATTTTGGGTGGAGAAGAGCAGTACTTC; CDR3 protein: CASSILGGEEQYF
clone size: NA; V gene: TRBV5-4; D gene: NA; J gene: TRBJ2-3; CDR3 DNA: TGTGCCAGCAGCTCCTACGTCTCTAGCACAGATACGCAGTATTTT; CDR3 protein: CASSSYVSSTDTQYF
clone size: many; V gene: TRBV15; D gene: NA; J gene: TRBJ1-6; CDR3 DNA: TGTGCCACCAGCAGAGGAACGGAGGCTTATAATTCACCCCTCCACTTT; CDR3 protein: CATSRGTEAYNSPLHF
clone size: few; V gene: TRBV21-1; D gene: NA; J gene: TRBJ2-1; CDR3 DNA: TGTGCCAGCAGCCTTTTCCCCTTAGCGGGACTCCAAAACAATGAGCAGTTCTTC; CDR3 protein: CASSLFPLAGLQNNEQFF
clone size: few; V gene: TRBV28; D gene: TRBD2; J gene: TRBJ2-7; CDR3 DNA: TGTGCCAGCAGTTTATTAGCGGGAGGGCCGGTAGACGAGCAGTACTTC; CDR3 protein: CASSLLAGGPVDEQYF
clone size: NA; V gene: TRBV29-1; D gene: TRBD1; J gene: TRBJ2-7; CDR3 DNA: TGCAGCGTGAGGGGACAGGGGAGGGAACCCTACGAGCAGTACTTC; CDR3 protein: CSVRGQGREPYEQYF
clone size: many; V gene: TRBV7-9; D gene: NA; J gene: TRBJ1-5; CDR3 DNA: TGTGCCAGCAGCTTAGATGCTAGCAATCAGCCCCAGCATTTT; CDR3 protein: CASSLDASNQPQHF
clone size: NA; V gene: TRBV20-1; D gene: TRBD1; J gene: TRBJ2-7; CDR3 DNA: TGCAGTGCTAGGGAGGACAGGGTCTACGAGCAGTACTTC; CDR3 protein: CSAREDRVYEQYF
clone size: NA; V gene: TRBV6-2/TRBV6-3; D gene: NA; J gene: TRBJ1-1; CDR3 DNA: TGTGCCAGCAGTTACACGGTCCTGAACACTGAAGCTTTCTTT; CDR3 protein: CASSYTVLNTEAFF
clone size: few; V gene: TRBV28; D gene: NA; J gene: TRBJ2-5; CDR3 DNA: TGTGCCAGCAGGGGGGATGAAGGGACCCAGTACTTC; CDR3 protein: CASRGDEGTQYF
clone size: few; V gene: TRBV29-1; D gene: NA; J gene: TRBJ2-5; CDR3 DNA: TGCAGCGTTGGGATGGGCGAGACCCAGTACTTC; CDR3 protein: CSVGMGETQYF
clone size: NA; V gene: TRBV4-1; D gene: NA; J gene: TRBJ2-7; CDR3 DNA: TGCGCCAGCAGCCAAGGGGCAGGGGCCGGCTACGAGCAGTACTTC; CDR3 protein: CASSQGAGAGYEQYF
clone size: NA; V gene: TRBV13; D gene: TRBD2; J gene: TRBJ2-2; CDR3 DNA: TGTGCCAGCAGCTGCCGGGATAGCGGGAGGGCCTACACCGGGGAGCTGTTTTTT; CDR3 protein: CASSCRDSGRAYTGELFF
clone size: few; V gene: TRBV4-2; D gene: NA; J gene: TRBJ2-7; CDR3 DNA: TGTGCCAGCAGCCCAGAAGGGGGGGGGCTACCCTACGAGCAGTACTTC; CDR3 protein: CASSPEGGGLPYEQYF
clone size: NA; V gene: TRBV4-2; D gene: NA; J gene: TRBJ2-2; CDR3 DNA: TGTGCCAGCAGCCAAGATCGGGGCAGTACGAACACCGGGGAGCTGTTTTTT; CDR3 protein: CASSQDRGSTNTGELFF
clone size: NA; V gene: TRBV13; D gene: TRBD1; J gene: TRBJ2-7; CDR3 DNA: TGTGCCAGCAGCTCACAGGGGATTCGAGAGCAGTACTTC; CDR3 protein: CASSSQGIREQYF
clone size: many; V gene: TRBV6-1; D gene: TRBD1; J gene: TRBJ1-1; CDR3 DNA: TGTGCCAGCAGTCCGACAGGGTTTGGAACTGAAGCTTTCTTT; CDR3 protein: CASSPTGFGTEAFF
clone size: few; V gene: TRBV30; D gene: TRBD2; J gene: TRBJ2-3; CDR3 DNA: TGTGCCTGGACCGTGGCCGGACTAGCGGGACTGGATACGCAGTATTTT; CDR3 protein: CAWTVAGLAGLDTQYF